Detailed here is one T cell receptor beta chain. TCRdb passed the 5' RACE reads through MiXCR, listing each CDR3 protein once. The sample records about 67,000 distinct CDR3 sequences, approximately 16% being singletons. CDR3 length: 17 amino acids. In germline, CDR1 is MGHDK, CDR2 SYGVNS. V was trimmed by 2 bases and J by 4 bases, leaving 18 bases between them. This record belongs to a study of HIV-infected patients and healthy controls. Source material: CD4+ T cells from blood. The chain employs TRBV25-1 and TRBJ1-3; D is perhaps TRBD1 (5 bases). The receptor was derived from a human donor in good health. CDR3 nucleotides: TGTGCCAGCAGTGAAAGAAAGGTTGGGCAGGGAGGAAACACCATATATTTT. Encoded protein: CASSERKVGQGGNTIYF.